One and the same sample provided the 25 T cell receptor beta chains below, sequenced in a study of T-cell memory formation after mild COVID-19. MiXCR was run by TCRdb on the 5' RACE reads, yielding one entry per CDR3 protein. The table records a few hundred thousand distinct CDR3 sequences, under 30% of them present only once. Input material: PBMCs or a T cell subset sorted from them (not recorded which). All receptors derive from an adult woman who had mild COVID-19 (a few samples of this study predate the infection). Cell type and time point are not known.

This clonotype was picked up many times. The rearrangement uses TRBV5-1 and TRBJ1-5; D may be TRBD1 (5 bases). The germline gives CDR1 SGHRS, CDR2 YFSETQ. Trimming took 0 bases from V and 9 from J, leaving 16 bases between them. The CDR3 has 15 amino acids. CDR3 DNA sequence: TGCGCCAGCAGCTTGGATGGGACCCCTTTGACGCCCCAGCATTTT. It translates to CASSLDGTPLTPQHF.

The V and J genes are TRBV7-6 and TRBJ2-7, with D perhaps matching TRBD2 (6 bases). The germline V gene encodes CDR1 SGHVS and CDR2 FNYEAQ. This CDR3 is 16 amino acids long. Trimming removed 3 bases at V and 1 base at J, with 16 bases between. The CDR3 bases are TGTGCCAGCAGCTTTGGGTTCGGGAGTGGATCCTACGAGCAGTACTTC. Protein sequence: CASSFGFGSGSYEQYF.

This rearrangement joins TRBV2 to TRBJ2-1, with 8 positions matching TRBD2. The CDR3 covers 16 residues. Per the germline V gene, CDR1 is SNHLY and CDR2 is FYNNEI. Losses at the gene ends were 6 bases for V and 9 bases for J; bases not matched to a gene: 16. Here the CDR3 reads CASRQTSGPELAEQFF. The CDR3 DNA follows: TGTGCCAGCAGGCAAACTAGCGGCCCTGAGTTGGCTGAGCAGTTCTTC.

In this sample, this clonotype turned up a few times. This chain uses TRBV20-1 with TRBJ1-1; D call uncertain. V was shortened by 3 bases and J by 1 base, with 6 bases between the two germline ends. This CDR3 has 12 residues. Germline values: CDR1 DFQATT, CDR2 SNEGSKA (reference sequence). CDR3 coding DNA: TGCAGTGCTAGGGCCGAGAACACTGAAGCTTTCTTT. This sequence encodes CSARAENTEAFF.

This clonotype came up a few times. CDR3: CSATSGTYEQYF. The CDR3 coding sequence is TGCAGTGCTACTAGCGGGACCTACGAGCAGTACTTC. The J gene is TRBJ2-7, the V gene TRBV20-1, with 9 bases aligning to TRBD2. The CDR3 spans 12 residues. The J segment lost 2 bases and the V segment lost 4 bases, leaving 0 bases of the junction unmatched. Germline V lookup: CDR1 DFQATT, CDR2 SNEGSKA (reference sequence).

The chain combines TRBV20-1 with TRBJ2-3, with 12 positions matching TRBD2. V gave up 1 base and J gave up 5 bases; unmatched junction bases: 13. Germline-derived CDR1 and CDR2 are DFQATT and SNEGSKA (reference sequence). The CDR3 length is 18 residues. The CDR3 DNA reads TGCAGTGCTAGAGCGCTAGCGGGGGGGCCAAGGGCGTTAGATACGCAGTATTTT. Translated: CSARALAGGPRALDTQYF.

This clonotype was observed a handful of times. The chain joins TRBV5-1 to TRBJ1-1; the D gene is possibly TRBD1 (5 bases). The CDR3 is 19 residues long. The V gene lost 10 bases and the J gene lost 3 bases, with 34 bases spanning the gap. CDR1 SGHRS and CDR2 YFSETQ come from the germline V gene. The CDR3 reads CAYGGTTGICRREDTEAFF. In DNA, the CDR3 is TGCGCCTACGGTGGGACGACGGGTATTTGCCGACGTGAGGACACTGAAGCTTTCTTT. Variable domain in full (rest from reference TRBV5-1 and TRBJ1-1): KAGVTQTPRYLIKTRGQQVTLSCSPISGHRSVSWYQQTPGQGLQFLFEYFSETQRNKGNFPGRFSGRQFSNSRSEMNVSTLELGDSALYLCAYGGTTGICRREDTEAFFGQGTRLTVV.

This clonotype was observed a handful of times. The chain carries TRBV9 and TRBJ2-7; 8 nucleotides align to TRBD1. V lost 0 bases and J lost 7; bases outside the gene matches: 12. The CDR3 runs 16 residues. The germline gives CDR1 SGDLS, CDR2 YYNGEE. This chain's CDR3 is CASSVVGTGGLKEQYF. The CDR3 DNA is TGTGCCAGCAGCGTAGTGGGGACAGGAGGCCTGAAAGAGCAGTACTTC.

This clonotype occurred a few times. This rearrangement joins TRBV18 to TRBJ2-3, with D perhaps matching TRBD1 or TRBD2 (6 bases each). The CDR3 runs 15 residues. Germline V gene lookup returns CDR1 KGHSH and CDR2 LQKENI. The ends were cut back, 3 bases at V and 4 bases at J, with 14 bases in the middle. CDR3 sequence: CASSPQTGGADTQYF. CDR3 nucleotide sequence: TGTGCCAGCTCACCCCAGACAGGAGGGGCAGATACGCAGTATTTT.

V is TRBV4-3 and J is TRBJ1-2; possibly TRBD1 for D (6 bases). V shed 4 bases and J shed 8 bases, with 20 bases lying between them. This CDR3 is built from 15 residues. Germline V CDR1 and CDR2: LGHNA, YSLEER. Here the CDR3 DNA reads TGCGCCAGCAGCCTAAACAGGGAGGTCATTCGGGGCTACACCTTC. Amino acid sequence: CASSLNREVIRGYTF.

V and J are TRBV2 and TRBJ2-1; D is undetermined. The ends were cut back, 7 bases at V and 10 bases at J, with 11 bases in the middle. CDR1 is SNHLY, CDR2 FYNNEI, per germline. There are 11 residues in the CDR3. The CDR3 reads CASTVLREQFF. CDR3 nucleotide sequence: TGTGCCAGCACGGTCCTCCGGGAGCAGTTCTTC.

The gene calls are TRBV7-9 and TRBJ2-2, with 10 bases identical to TRBD2. The CDR3 is 18 amino acids. V dropped 5 bases and J dropped 4; count of bases not matched to a gene: 13. Germline CDR1 SEHNR, CDR2 FQNEAQ (reference sequence). The CDR3 DNA sequence: TGTGCCAGCAGCACTGGGGCTAGCGGGAGTCCGGGCACCGGGGAGCTGTTTTTT. As protein: CASSTGASGSPGTGELFF.

The chain has TRBV6-5 and TRBJ1-1; D is ambiguous. The CDR3 loop spans 13 amino acids. Looked up from germline, CDR1 is MNHEY and CDR2 is SVGAGI. Trimming shortened V by 0 bases and J by 4 bases, and 6 bases separated the two germline ends. In DNA form, the CDR3 reads TGTGCCAGCAGTTACTCGCTGAGCACTGAAGCTTTCTTT. Translated, it gives CASSYSLSTEAFF.

The chain joins TRBV7-2 to TRBJ2-5; weak D call: TRBD1 (5 bases). This CDR3 is built from 13 residues. The V gene's germline CDR1 is SGHTA and CDR2 FQGNSA. Trimming shortened V by 5 bases and J by 5 bases, and 12 bases separated the two germline ends. The CDR3 here is CASSIQATETQYF. Here the CDR3 DNA reads TGTGCCAGCAGCATACAGGCGACGGAGACCCAGTACTTC.

This clonotype was picked up a small number of times. This chain uses TRBV7-9 with TRBJ1-1, with D possibly TRBD1 on 5 matching bases. The germline V gene encodes CDR1 SEHNR and CDR2 FQNEAQ (reference sequence). The length of the CDR3 is 11 residues. V was trimmed by 6 bases and J by 7 bases, leaving 9 bases between them. This CDR3 is CASSGTFEAFF. CDR3 bases: TGTGCCAGCAGTGGGACGTTTGAAGCTTTCTTT.

The chain has TRBV5-6 and TRBJ2-7; D call uncertain. V was pared by 1 base and J by 6 bases, with 14 bases between. The CDR3 length is 14 residues. Germline CDR1 SGHDT, CDR2 YYEEEE. CDR3 amino acids: CASSLMVGTAEQYF. CDR3 coding DNA: TGTGCCAGCAGCTTGATGGTGGGCACCGCCGAGCAGTACTTC.

The chain has TRBV29-1 and TRBJ1-1, with TRBD1 identical over 9 bases. The CDR3 spans 16 residues. J gave up 2 bases and V 4 bases, and 11 bases lay outside the gene matches. CDR1 and CDR2 (germline): SQVTM, ANQGSEA. CDR3 coding DNA: TGCAGCGTTGCCGAACCGGGACAGGGAATAAACACTGAAGCTTTCTTT. Amino acids: CSVAEPGQGINTEAFF.

The chain links TRBV7-7 to TRBJ2-5, with D possibly TRBD2 on 6 matching bases. Trimming cost V 5 bases and J 4 bases, with 14 bases left between them. CDR3 length: 14 amino acids. The V gene's germline CDR1 is SSHAT and CDR2 FNYEAQ (reference sequence). The CDR3 here is CASSAQGGRETQYF. Written as DNA, the CDR3 is TGTGCCAGCAGCGCCCAGGGAGGCCGAGAGACCCAGTACTTC.

The V and J genes are TRBV7-2 and TRBJ2-3; D possibly corresponds to TRBD2 (5 bases). This CDR3 is 13 amino acids long. Germline values: CDR1 SGHTA, CDR2 FQGNSA. Trimming pared 6 bases from V and 5 bases from J, leaving 12 bases between. CDR3 DNA sequence: TGTGCCAGCAGACGAAGCGGAGGAGATACGCAGTATTTT. This encodes CASRRSGGDTQYF.

This clonotype was detected only a few times. The V gene is TRBV13, the J gene TRBJ2-5; D not certain. The CDR3 is made up of 14 amino acids. Germline V lookup: CDR1 PRHDT, CDR2 FYEKMQ (reference sequence). Trimming stripped 5 bases from V and 2 bases from J, with 12 bases between. CDR3 region: CASSLRTEQETQYF. The DNA of the CDR3 is TGTGCCAGCAGCCTCCGGACGGAGCAAGAGACCCAGTACTTC.

In this sample, this clonotype turned up a few times. This chain uses TRBV24-1 with TRBJ2-3, with D unclear. CDR1 is KGHDR, CDR2 SFDVKD, per germline. The length of the CDR3 is 14 residues. Deletions cut 5 bases from V and 1 base from J, with 9 bases between. The CDR3: CATSAEPRTDTQYF. The CDR3 nucleotides read TGTGCCACCAGTGCCGAACCACGCACAGATACGCAGTATTTT.

The V gene is TRBV2, the J gene TRBJ1-5, with D possibly matching TRBD1 (5 bases). The CDR3 has 15 residues. V shed 2 bases and J shed 0 bases, with 8 bases lying between them. Germline CDR1 SNHLY, CDR2 FYNNEI. The CDR3 coding sequence is TGTGCCAGCAGTGAAAGACAGAATAGCAATCAGCCCCAGCATTTT. Translated: CASSERQNSNQPQHF.

The table lists this clonotype with a few counts. The chain combines TRBV5-1 with TRBJ2-1; no definite D call. Looked up from germline, CDR1 is SGHRS and CDR2 is YFSETQ. V dropped 0 bases and J dropped 2 bases, with 9 bases sitting between them. The CDR3 is 15 amino acids. CDR3 protein: CASSLDSPTYNEQFF. The DNA of the CDR3 is TGCGCCAGCAGCTTGGATTCTCCTACCTACAATGAGCAGTTCTTC. The whole variable domain, remainder taken from reference TRBV5-1 and TRBJ2-1, is KAGVTQTPRYLIKTRGQQVTLSCSPISGHRSVSWYQQTPGQGLQFLFEYFSETQRNKGNFPGRFSGRQFSNSRSEMNVSTLELGDSALYLCASSLDSPTYNEQFFGPGTRLTVL.

This clonotype was observed a handful of times. This chain joins TRBV7-9 and TRBJ2-3; 10 nucleotides match TRBD1. The CDR3 loop spans 17 amino acids. CDR1 is SEHNR and CDR2 is FQNEAQ in the germline V gene (reference sequence). With V trimmed by 3 bases and J by 2 bases, 8 bases remained unmatched. The CDR3 loop is CASSFAWTGGSTDTQYF. CDR3 DNA: TGTGCCAGCAGCTTCGCGTGGACAGGGGGTTCCACAGATACGCAGTATTTT.

The chain recombines TRBV24-1 with TRBJ2-3; unclear D gene. Trimming removed 2 bases at V and 0 bases at J, with 5 bases between. CDR1 and CDR2 (germline): KGHDR, SFDVKD. The CDR3 has 14 residues. CDR3 region: CATSDYSSTDTQYF. CDR3 DNA: TGTGCCACCAGTGATTACTCTAGCACAGATACGCAGTATTTT.